This TCR beta chain appears in the sequencing data of a study of T cell repertoires in cytomegalovirus infection. General study findings and limits: HLA-C-restricted, CMV-specific TCR beta clonotypes were dominant ex vivo.

TCRdb re-called the reads with MiXCR, one entry per CDR3 protein. Here the sample spans some 320,000 distinct CDR3 sequences, more than 8% being singletons. This clonotype was observed many times. What it binds is unknown. CDR1 and CDR2 (germline): SGHTA, FQGNSA. V shed 7 bases, J shed 7 bases, and the junction held 13 bases outside the gene matches. The CDR3 has 16 residues. This rearrangement joins TRBV7-2 to TRBJ2-2; TRBD2 matches 9 bases. Sequenced material: PBMCs. This receptor was identified in a human donor in good health (CMV status not recorded). Some clones in this sample may be carry-over from other donors' samples. Here the CDR3 reads CASNKGLAGRGGELFF. CDR3 DNA sequence: TGTGCCAGCAACAAAGGGCTAGCGGGACGGGGCGGGGAGCTGTTTTTT.